A single sample is the source of the 4 T cell receptor beta chains below, sequenced in a study of chemoradiotherapy in HPV16-positive cancers. The data were produced by immunoSEQ multiplex PCR, yet TCRdb's version contains in-frame clones alone and is incomplete. The table has under 15,000 clones, around 85% seen once. The sample was acquired from a patient who underwent chemoradiotherapy. Receptors were obtained from a human donor with HPV-associated anogenital cancer.

This chain joins TRBV30 and TRBJ2-5, with TRBD1 matching 10 bases. Germline CDR1 is GTSNPN and CDR2 is SVGIG (reference sequence). The CDR3 extends over 13 amino acids. V shed 2 bases, J shed 5 bases, and the junction held 2 bases outside the gene matches. This chain's CDR3 is CAWSLDRGETQYF. DNA for the CDR3: TGTGCCTGGAGTTTGGACAGGGGGGAGACCCAGTACTTC. Filled out from reference TRBV30 and TRBJ2-5, the complete variable domain reads SQTIHQWPATLVQPVGSPLSLECTVEGTSNPNLYWYRQAAGRGLQLLFYSVGIGQISSEVPQNLSASRPQDRQFILSSKKLLLSDSGFYLCAWSLDRGETQYFGPGTRLLVL.

This clone was detected only a few times. The rearrangement uses TRBV29-1 and TRBJ1-2, with D unresolved. Germline-derived CDR1 and CDR2 are SQVTM and ANQGSEA. V was cut by 2 bases and J by 2 bases, with 12 bases left in between. The CDR3 extends over 14 amino acids. The CDR3, as DNA: TGCAGCGTTGAACTTCCCGTGAGGAACTATGGCTACACCTTC. Protein: CSVELPVRNYGYTF.

This rearrangement joins TRBV29-1 to TRBJ2-5, with 8 bases matching TRBD2. The CDR3 runs 12 residues. Per the germline V gene, CDR1 is SQVTM and CDR2 is ANQGSEA. After removal of 6 bases from V and 10 bases from J, the junction contained 10 bases not matched to a gene. The CDR3 coding sequence is TGCAGCGTGGGATTCGCGGGGGGTTTCCAGTACTTC. This encodes CSVGFAGGFQYF.

A single count supports this clone. This chain links TRBV7-6 with TRBJ2-7; no firm D call. Germline V lookup: CDR1 SGHVS, CDR2 FNYEAQ. The CDR3 runs to 13 residues. The V end lost 4 bases, the J end lost 3 bases, and 10 bases lay between the germline ends. The CDR3 nucleotides read TGTGCCAGCAGCTCCGGACCGAACTACGAGCAGTACTTC. It codes for CASSSGPNYEQYF.